These 8 T cell receptor beta chains came from one sample sequenced in a study of tumor-infiltrating lymphocytes in oesophageal squamous cell carcinoma. A single record per CDR3 protein comes from TCRdb applying MiXCR to the PCR reads. The sample holds 15,000 to 20,000 distinct CDR3 sequences, 40% to 55% seen once. Sequenced material: normal esophageal tissue next to the tumor. The receptors stem from a female donor with esophageal squamous cell carcinoma.

This clonotype was picked up many times. This rearrangement joins TRBV5-1 to TRBJ2-7; D gene uncertain. This CDR3 contains 12 residues. Trimming pared 5 bases from V and 6 bases from J, leaving 12 bases between. Germline values: CDR1 SGHRS, CDR2 YFSETQ. CDR3 bases: TGCGCCAGCAGTTTCGAAGAGAGCGAGCAGTACTTC. This translates into CASSFEESEQYF.

Concerning this clonotype: One end of the junction fails to match germline, which may point to a read error. The CDR3 loop reads CASSQAGLAIRFSLVVSPHRREFF. CDR3 bases: TGTGCCAGCAGCCAAGCGGGACTAGCGATTCGCTTCTCGTTGGTGGTAAGTCCCCACCGGCGGGAGTTCTTC. V usage is TRBV7-3 and J usage is TRBJ2-4; 10 bases match TRBD2. The germline V gene has CDR1 SGHTA and CDR2 FQGTGA. This CDR3 comprises 24 residues. The variable domain in full, completed from reference TRBV7-3 and TRBJ2-4, reads GAGVSQTPSNKVTEKGKYVELRCDPISGHTALYWYRQSLGQGPEFLIYFQGTGAADDSGLPNDRFFAVRPEGSVSTLKIQRTERGDSAVYLCASSQAGLAIRFSLVVSPHRREFFGAGTRLSVL.

The chain employs TRBV7-2 and TRBJ2-4; perhaps TRBD2 as D (6 bases). The DNA end lines up better with TRBJ2-5; the J call may be wrong. This CDR3 contains 15 residues. CDR1 SGHTA and CDR2 FQGNSA come from the germline V gene. The DNA of the CDR3 is TGTGCCAGCAGCTTGTCGGGGGTGACCCGGCAGACCCAGTACTTC. Its protein is CASSLSGVTRQTQYF.

About this clonotype: A much bigger clone sits one base away, suggesting this may be a read error. The CDR3 region is CASSVAGTGRYEQFF. Here the CDR3 DNA reads TGTGCCAGTAGTGTGGCCGGGACAGGGCGCTACGAGCAGTTCTTC. J is TRBJ2-3 and V is TRBV19; 9 positions agree with TRBD1. The end of the DNA aligns better with TRBJ2-1, so the J call may be wrong. Germline values: CDR1 LNHDA, CDR2 SQIVND (reference sequence). The CDR3 length is 15 residues.

The CDR3, as DNA: TGTGCCAGCAGTGAACAAGGGCACATGTCCTACGAGCAGTACTTC. Translating it yields CASSEQGHMSYEQYF. V and J are TRBV6-2 or TRBV6-3 and TRBJ2-5; D unresolved. The DNA end is a closer match to TRBJ2-7, so the J assignment may be wrong. There are 15 residues in the CDR3. Germline-derived CDR1 and CDR2 are MNHEY and SVGEGT.

The chain carries TRBV28 and TRBJ2-5, with 7 positions matching TRBD1. The CDR3 has 14 amino acids. Per the germline V gene, CDR1 is MDHEN and CDR2 is SYDVKM. V lost 3 bases to trimming and J lost 5 bases; unmatched junction nucleotides: 6. The CDR3 is CASSFPGTAETQYF. For the CDR3, the DNA is TGTGCCAGCAGTTTTCCCGGGACAGCCGAGACCCAGTACTTC.

This clonotype is medium-sized. The V call is TRBV7-2, the J call TRBJ2-3; weak D call: TRBD2 (6 bases). The CDR3 has 15 amino acids. The V and J ends lost 5 bases and 0 bases respectively, with 12 bases between them. CDR1 is SGHTA and CDR2 is FQGNSA in the germline V gene. The CDR3 region has the DNA TGTGCCAGCAGCCCGGACTACCTTAGCACAGATACGCAGTATTTT. It encodes CASSPDYLSTDTQYF.

CDR3: CASSPLGSYEQYF. The CDR3 coding sequence is TGTGCCAGCAGCCCCTTGGGGTCCTACGAGCAGTACTTC. The chain links TRBV7-6 to TRBJ2-3; D is unresolved. The J call is in doubt because the DNA end fits TRBJ2-7 better. This CDR3 is 13 amino acids long. Germline CDR1 is SGHVS and CDR2 is FNYEAQ.